A selection of T cell receptor beta chains follows, all from one sample in a study of beta chain features in type 1 diabetes. Some clones are missing from TCRdb's copy, which holds only in-frame ones; the method was immunoSEQ multiplex PCR. The sample lists around 250,000 clones, roughly an eighth occurring once. Sequenced input: naive CD4+ T cells from blood. The receptors derive from a man under 40 with type 1 diabetes. Both conserved end residues are part of each CDR3. D genes are given only for firm matches. Clone size, where shown, is once, few, many, or a class for clones that have expanded.

D gene,clone size,J gene,V gene,CDR3 DNA,CDR3 protein
TRBD1,few,TRBJ1-1,TRBV5-4,TGTGCCAGCAGCGCCGGTTCAGGGGGCGCTGAAGCTTTCTTT,CASSAGSGGAEAFF
.,.,TRBJ2-5,TRBV14,TGTGCCAGCAGCCGTTTCGGAGAGACCCAGTACTTC,CASSRFGETQYF
.,.,TRBJ2-2,TRBV2,TGTGCCAGCAGCCTGAGTTGGACCGGGGAGCTGTTTTTT,CASSLSWTGELFF
.,few,TRBJ2-7,TRBV28,TGTGCCAGCACGGCAGGGTCGGACGAGCAGTACTTC,CASTAGSDEQYF
TRBD2,few,TRBJ2-2,TRBV28,TGTGCCAGCAGTTTATTAGCGGGAGTCGGCGGGGAGCTGTTTTTT,CASSLLAGVGGELFF
TRBD2,.,TRBJ2-1,TRBV7-8,TGTGCCAGCAGCCCATTTTTAGCGGGAGCGTTGAGGAATGAGCAGTTCTTC,CASSPFLAGALRNEQFF
TRBD1,.,TRBJ2-1,TRBV20-1,TGCAGTCCCAACAGGGGAAATGAGCAGTTCTTC,CSPNRGNEQFF
.,.,TRBJ2-5,TRBV28,TGTGCCAGCAGTACCCGGGGTAGCTCGGAGACCCAGTACTTC,CASSTRGSSETQYF
.,.,TRBJ1-5,TRBV4-1,TGCGCCAGCAGCCAACCTACAGGGAATCAGCCCCAGCATTTT,CASSQPTGNQPQHF
.,.,TRBJ1-5,TRBV5-1,TGCGCCAGCAGCTTAGGGGAACAACAGCCCCAGCATTTT,CASSLGEQQPQHF
.,.,TRBJ1-5,TRBV27,TGTGCCAGCAGTTTCGGTGCGGGTCAGCCCCAGCATTTT,CASSFGAGQPQHF
.,few,TRBJ2-2,TRBV5-1,TGCGCCAGCAAACAACAGGGGGGGTCGCCCGGGGAGCTGTTTTTT,CASKQQGGSPGELFF
.,.,TRBJ1-5,TRBV5-4,TGTGCCAGCAGCTTGGACAGGGCTAGCAATCAGCCCCAGCATTTT,CASSLDRASNQPQHF
.,few,TRBJ1-1,TRBV6-5,TGTGCCAGCAGTCAGGGGTCTGAAGCTTTCTTT,CASSQGSEAFF